This T cell receptor beta chain was recovered during a study of blood T cell repertoires in COVID-19. Study overall: The origin of the acute and convalescent COVID-19 samples was the United States, Italy and Spain. T cells, B-cell-depleted T cells, or PBMCs provided the cDNA or gDNA that served as material.

Sequencing used immunoSEQ multiplex PCR; TCRdb keeps in-frame clones, though not all of them. The sample holds about 150,000 clones; over 75% are singletons and the top ten take roughly 8%. The CDR3 totals 16 residues. Between the trimmed V and J ends, which lost 5 bases and 0 bases, there was a span of 17 bases. Enrolment of Seattle patients took place during active infection, and they were followed longitudinally. The specimen sequenced was peripheral blood. The sequence was obtained from a woman aged 55-69 years with COVID-19, enrolled during active disease. This sequence joins TRBV5-3 and TRBJ1-2; TRBD1 is a possible D gene (5 bases). TRBV5-3 qualifies as an ORF whose function is uncertain. The CDR3 DNA follows: TGTGCCAGAAGTCGGCGGGGCAGGTTCGCTAACTATGGCTACACCTTC. Its translation: CARSRRGRFANYGYTF.